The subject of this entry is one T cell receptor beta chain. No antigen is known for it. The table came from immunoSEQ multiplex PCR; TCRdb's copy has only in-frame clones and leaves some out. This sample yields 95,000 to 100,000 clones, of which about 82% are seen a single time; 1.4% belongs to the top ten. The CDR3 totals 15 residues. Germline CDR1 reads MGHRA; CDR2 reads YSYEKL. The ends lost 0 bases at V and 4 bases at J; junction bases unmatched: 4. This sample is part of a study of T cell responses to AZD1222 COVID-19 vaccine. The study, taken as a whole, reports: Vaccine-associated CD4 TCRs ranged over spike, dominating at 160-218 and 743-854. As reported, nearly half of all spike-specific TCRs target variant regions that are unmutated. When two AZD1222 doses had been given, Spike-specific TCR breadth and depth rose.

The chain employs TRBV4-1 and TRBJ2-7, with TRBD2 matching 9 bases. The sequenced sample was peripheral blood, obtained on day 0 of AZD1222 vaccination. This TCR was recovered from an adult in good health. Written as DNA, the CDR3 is TGCGCCAGCAGCCAAGAACTAGCGGGCGGATACGAGCAGTACTTC. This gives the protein CASSQELAGGYEQYF.